These 6 T cell receptor beta chains came from one sample sequenced in a study of T cells after yellow fever vaccination. TCRdb redid the calling of the 5' RACE reads with MiXCR, one entry per CDR3 protein. The sample has 500,000 to 650,000 distinct CDR3 sequences; roughly 13% are singletons. The specimen comprised PBMCs, sampled on the day of the yellow fever booster vaccination. These receptors were collected from a young man who received the YFV17D yellow fever vaccine.

This clonotype was picked up a small number of times. The chain has TRBV20-1 and TRBJ2-7; 14 nucleotides align to TRBD2. The CDR3 extends over 16 amino acids. Germline values: CDR1 DFQATT, CDR2 SNEGSKA (reference sequence). Trimming removed 6 bases from V and 4 bases from J; junction bases left unmatched: 11. The CDR3 loop is CSAFRTSGGLAYEQYF. The CDR3 DNA follows: TGCAGTGCCTTCCGGACTAGCGGGGGGCTGGCTTACGAGCAGTACTTC.

Only a few counts were recorded for this clonotype. The V and J genes are TRBV5-1 and TRBJ1-6; 9 positions agree with TRBD1. The ends lost 4 bases at V and 9 bases at J; junction bases unmatched: 8. The CDR3 sequence is 15 residues long. Germline loops: CDR1 SGHRS, CDR2 YFSETQ. In DNA, the CDR3 is TGCGCCAGCAGCCAAGGACAGGGGCCTAGTTCACCCCTCCACTTT. This gives the protein CASSQGQGPSSPLHF.

The gene calls are TRBV29-1 and TRBJ2-7; D gene ambiguous. This CDR3 region has 13 residues. Trimming pared 7 bases from V and 4 bases from J, leaving 17 bases between. Germline CDR1 is SQVTM and CDR2 is ANQGSEA. CDR3 protein: CSAWTPTDYEQYF. Written as DNA, the CDR3 is TGCAGCGCCTGGACCCCAACCGATTACGAGCAGTACTTC.

The V call is TRBV5-1, the J call TRBJ2-3; D may match TRBD1 or TRBD2 (6 bases each). CDR3 length: 15 amino acids. The V end lost 0 bases, the J end lost 7 bases, and 15 bases lay between the germline ends. Germline-derived CDR1 and CDR2 are SGHRS and YFSETQ. CDR3: CASSLGAEGVNTQYF. Written as DNA, the CDR3 is TGCGCCAGCAGCTTGGGAGCGGAGGGGGTGAATACGCAGTATTTT.

The V and J genes are TRBV14 and TRBJ2-7; 7 bases align to TRBD2. Germline CDR1 is SGHDN and CDR2 is FVKESK. V shed 1 base and J 2 bases; nucleotides not matched to a gene: 2. This CDR3 is built from 14 residues. The CDR3 loop reads CASSQGGGAYEQYF. In nucleotides, the CDR3 is TGTGCCAGCAGCCAAGGGGGGGGGGCCTACGAGCAGTACTTC.

This sequence joins TRBV9 and TRBJ2-2; D not resolved. The CDR3 runs to 15 residues. Germline CDR1 and CDR2: SGDLS and YYNGEE. Trimming took 0 bases from V and 6 from J, leaving 12 bases between them. Here the CDR3 reads CASSVDPTFAGELFF. The CDR3 coding sequence is TGTGCCAGCAGCGTAGACCCCACTTTTGCCGGGGAGCTGTTTTTT.